Included here is one TCR beta chain sequence, with context. Trimming removed 0 bases at V and 2 bases at J, with 8 bases between. Germline V gives CDR1 LGHNA, CDR2 YNFKEQ. The CDR3 has 15 amino acids. Thyroid ultrasound and orbital computed tomography, with clinical symptoms and serum thyroxine and TRAb, informed diagnoses. Extraction of PBMCs used under 13 ml of fresh peripheral blood. The TCR beta CDR3 regions underwent amplification using RNA transcripts as the source. The TCR CDR3 first-round RT-PCR relied on the HTBI primer set. From the multiplex PCR reads, TCRdb called clonotypes with MiXCR, one entry per CDR3 protein. The table includes a few hundred thousand distinct CDR3 sequences, 15% to 20% detected once. This sample is drawn from a study of T cells in Graves' hyperthyroidism and ophthalmopathy.

The sequenced material came from blood. The TCR was taken from a woman aged 50 to 65 with Graves' hyperthyroidism. V gene TRBV4-2 combines with J gene TRBJ1-5, with D possibly matching TRBD1 (5 bases). The CDR3 DNA reads as TGTGCCAGCAGCCAAGAGGGGCACGGCAATCAGCCCCAGCATTTT. As protein: CASSQEGHGNQPQHF.